The 12 T cell receptor beta chains listed next were all sequenced from one sample in a study of neurological immune-mediated disorders. A single record per CDR3 protein comes from TCRdb applying MiXCR to the 5' RACE reads. The sample lists 50,000 to 65,000 distinct CDR3 sequences, less than 4.5% occurring once. The specimen sequenced was PBMCs. These receptors were collected from a young man with multiple sclerosis.

As to this clonotype: In this CDR3 the conserved last residue, phenylalanine or tryptophan, is missing, so a read error is likely. The chain combines TRBV12-3 or TRBV12-4 with TRBJ1-1; D remains ambiguous. V was trimmed by 5 bases and J by 3 bases, leaving 19 bases between them. The CDR3 loop spans 16 amino acids. CDR3 coding DNA: TGTGCCAGCAGTCCACCCGGCCAAGGGTCGTACACTGAAGCTTTCTGT. Its translation is CASSPPGQGSYTEAFC.

Ten or more counts support this clonotype. The gene calls are TRBV7-3 and TRBJ2-5; D may be TRBD1 (5 bases). V dropped 5 bases and J dropped 4 bases, with 11 bases sitting between them. This CDR3 region has 13 residues. Germline loops: CDR1 SGHTA, CDR2 FQGTGA. As DNA, the CDR3 is TGTGCCAGCAGCCCCCAGGGTCGAGAGACCCAGTACTTC. This encodes CASSPQGRETQYF.

In its sample, this clonotype was seen many times. This sequence joins TRBV9 and TRBJ1-4; no clear D. The germline CDR1 and CDR2 sequences are SGDLS and YYNGEE. The CDR3 extends over 15 amino acids. Trimming left V 0 bases short and J 3 bases short, with 9 bases between. In DNA form, the CDR3 reads TGTGCCAGCAGCGTAGGTAGGCCGCCTAATGAAAAACTGTTTTTT. Translated: CASSVGRPPNEKLFF.

The V gene is TRBV6-1, the J gene TRBJ2-3; D not resolved. This CDR3 is 15 amino acids long. CDR1 MNHNS and CDR2 SASEGT come from the germline V gene. Trimming pared 2 bases from V and 0 bases from J, leaving 9 bases between. The CDR3: CASSERVPSTDTQYF. Here the CDR3 DNA reads TGTGCCAGCAGTGAACGGGTTCCTAGCACAGATACGCAGTATTTT.

The rearrangement links TRBV11-3 to TRBJ2-7; the D is unclear. CDR1 and CDR2 (germline): SGHNT, YENEEA. There are 12 residues in the CDR3. The germline V and J ends were trimmed by 4 bases and 9 bases, with 13 bases remaining between them. CDR3 sequence: CASSSHSTGQYF. In DNA form, the CDR3 reads TGTGCCAGCAGCTCCCACAGCACCGGGCAGTACTTC.

This clonotype was counted at least ten times. The chain recombines TRBV4-1 with TRBJ1-6; 10 bases are shared with TRBD1. The CDR3 extends over 15 amino acids. With 3 bases clipped from V and 8 bases from J, the junction kept 4 bases outside the gene matches. The germline CDR1 and CDR2 sequences are MGHRA and YSYEKL. The CDR3 DNA reads as TGCGCCAGCAGCCAGGGACAGGGGTGGGATTCACCCCTCCACTTT. This sequence encodes CASSQGQGWDSPLHF.

This clonotype appeared once. J is TRBJ2-7 and V is TRBV30; D perhaps matches TRBD1 (6 bases). This CDR3 has 14 amino acids. Germline V gene data show CDR1 as GTSNPN and CDR2 as SVGIG (reference sequence). The V gene lost 0 bases and the J gene lost 2 bases, with 11 bases spanning the gap. The CDR3 reads CAWSVRDTTYEQYF. The CDR3 region has the DNA TGTGCCTGGAGTGTAAGGGACACCACCTACGAGCAGTACTTC.

This clonotype was recorded at least ten times. The chain employs TRBV15 and TRBJ1-5; 10 bases align to TRBD1. V lost 5 bases and J lost 5; bases outside the gene matches: 0. CDR1 is LNHNV and CDR2 is YYDKDF in the germline V gene (reference sequence). The CDR3 length is 13 residues. Written as DNA, the CDR3 is TGTGCCACCAGCGGGACAGGGGATCAGCCCCAGCATTTT. As protein: CATSGTGDQPQHF.

This chain uses TRBV5-1 with TRBJ2-4; no clear D gene. Trimming shortened V by 8 bases and J by 12 bases, and 21 bases separated the two germline ends. The germline V gene has CDR1 SGHRS and CDR2 YFSETQ. CDR3 size: 13 residues. This CDR3 is CASKDGPQAAQYF. CDR3 sequence (DNA): TGCGCCAGTAAGGACGGCCCGCAGGCGGCTCAGTACTTC.

This clonotype came up many times. CDR3 nucleotides: TGTGCCAGCAGCCGGGGACAGGGGTACACCGGGGAGCTGTTTTTT. Translated, it gives CASSRGQGYTGELFF. The chain joins TRBV3-1 to TRBJ2-2; 10 bases are shared with TRBD1. Germline values: CDR1 LGHDT, CDR2 YNNKEL (reference sequence). Trimming took 4 bases from V and 3 from J; bases not matched to a gene: 2. The CDR3 runs to 15 residues. The entire variable domain, with the rest obtained from reference TRBV3-1 and TRBJ2-2, is as follows: DTAVSQTPKYLVTQMGNDKSIKCEQNLGHDTMYWYKQDSKKFLKIMFSYNNKELIINETVPNRFSPKSPDKAHLNLHINSLELGDSAVYFCASSRGQGYTGELFFGEGSRLTVL.

Many counts were recorded for this clonotype. The chain joins TRBV7-9 to TRBJ2-4; tentative D call: TRBD2 (6 bases). CDR3 length: 14 amino acids. The V end lost 7 bases, the J end lost 0 bases, and 10 bases lay between the germline ends. Per germline, CDR1 SEHNR and CDR2 FQNEAQ (reference sequence). CDR3 DNA: TGTGCCAGCAACCGGGACTTAGCCAAAAACATTCAGTACTTC. Protein product: CASNRDLAKNIQYF. The variable domain in full, completed from reference TRBV7-9 and TRBJ2-4, reads DTGVSQNPRHKITKRGQNVTFRCDPISEHNRLYWYRQTLGQGPEFLTYFQNEAQLEKSRLLSDRFSAERPKGSFSTLEIQRTEQGDSAMYLCASNRDLAKNIQYFGAGTRLSVL.

The table lists this clonotype with many counts. V gene TRBV3-1 combines with J gene TRBJ2-7, with D possibly being TRBD1 (6 bases). Germline CDR1 LGHDT, CDR2 YNNKEL (reference sequence). The CDR3 length is 15 residues. The V gene lost 9 bases and the J gene lost 3 bases, with 21 bases spanning the gap. As DNA, the CDR3 is TGTGCCAGTACGAGGGGGACACTATATGGCTACGAGCAGTACTTC. Its translation is CASTRGTLYGYEQYF.